Listed below are T cell receptor beta chains from one sample, sequenced in a study of patients and donors after allogeneic stem cell transplantation. Via MiXCR, TCRdb re-called the RT-PCR reads, giving one row per CDR3 protein. The sample lists about 960,000 distinct CDR3 sequences; about 20% were seen once. Sequencing input: blood, either unsorted or a sorted T cell fraction (not recorded which). These TCRs come from a human donor who was either an allogeneic HSCT recipient or a stem cell or donor lymphocyte infusion donor (not recorded which). It is not recorded whose cells these are; they may come from a transplant donor. The CDR3 runs from the conserved cysteine through the conserved F or W. D genes are given only for firm matches.

>TRBD1|TRBV24-1
CATSERGTGGREQYF
>-|TRBV6-4
CASSVSQSTDTQYF
>TRBD1|TRBV7-9
CASSLVVRDRGFDEQFF
>-|TRBV29-1
CSVVSWLDSYNEQFF
>-|TRBV4-3
CASSQGGGHGTEAFF
>-|TRBV15
CATSRDRTGQFF
>TRBD1|TRBV20-1
CSARTPGQLYNEQFF
>TRBD1|TRBV27
CASSPHRGYEQYF
>-|TRBV10-3
CAIRRDTGELFF
>-|TRBV4-3
CASSQDQGLGETQYF
>-|TRBV20-1
CSARRVQGTLATQYF
>TRBD2|TRBV2
CASSRTSGGIGELFF
>TRBD2|TRBV20-1
CSARVALAGTGELFF
>TRBD2|TRBV12-3/TRBV12-4
CASTSLLAGRTDTQYF
>-|TRBV2
CASKTVNYGYTF
>-|TRBV12-3/TRBV12-4
CASSLRTRGNEQFF
>-|TRBV11-2
CASSLTGSVYNEQFF
>-|TRBV6-5
CASSYSGGSGANVLTF
>-|TRBV11-2
CASSLRSEIYEQYF
>-|TRBV4-2
CASSQVHLSAGRNTGELFF
>-|TRBV12-3/TRBV12-4
CASSLSRAEAFF
>TRBD1|TRBV10-3
CATRTGAYTGELFF
>TRBD1|TRBV29-1
CSVDNRGSGDQYF
>-|TRBV6-5
CASSYSIHYQPQHF
>TRBD2|TRBV5-1
CASSLLAGVRSSYNEQFF
>TRBD2|TRBV19
CASSIRPSGTTYNEQFF
>TRBD1|TRBV2
CASSEVAGGIGTEAFF
>TRBD2|TRBV29-1
CSVEELASGGPGETQYF
>-|TRBV4-3
CASSHRTDGYEQYF
>-|TRBV3-1
CASSQAQGYNGELFF
>TRBD1|TRBV12-3/TRBV12-4
CASSPGTVPLETQYF
>TRBD1|TRBV7-8
CASSRTGILLNSGANVLTF
>-|TRBV12-3/TRBV12-4
CASSSAPSANYGYTF
>-|TRBV15
CATSRDLSNTQYF
>-|TRBV6-1
CASSTRGLDEKLFF
>-|TRBV12-3/TRBV12-4
CASKRQSTSEAFF
>-|TRBV9
CASSVDWEDQPQHF
>TRBD1|TRBV6-1
CASMDRANTDTQYF
>-|TRBV6-1
CASRPPGTGPYEQYF
>-|TRBV7-6
CASSPLVGTYNSPLHF
>TRBD2|TRBV5-6
CASSGGLAVSYEQYF
>TRBD2|TRBV4-1
CASTKVGGAGELFF
>TRBD2|TRBV6-5
CASSYSRVAGGGNEQFF
>TRBD2|TRBV5-1
CASIRAGETAKNIQYF
>-|TRBV2
CASTIFSNQPQHF
>-|TRBV5-1
CASSVRSSDTEAFF
>TRBD2|TRBV16
CASSQSIGTRGYTDTQYF
>-|TRBV7-9
CASSFRTPSTNEKLFF
>TRBD2|TRBV15
CATSRDSGGKYNEQFF
>-|TRBV12-3/TRBV12-4
CASSLDPGRSETQYF
>-|TRBV5-5
CATAGVRGPDTQYF
>-|TRBV20-1
CSARGGPSTEAFF
>-|TRBV12-3/TRBV12-4
CASRLRGADTQYF
>-|TRBV25-1
CASSGLGGTGELFF